This T cell receptor (beta chain) was recorded in a study of T-cell reconstitution after alpha-beta-depleted transplantation in children (dated by TCRdb to the mid-2010s). Regarding the research as a whole: The study quantitatively tracked T-cell immune reconstitution after TCRalphabeta/CD19-depleted allogeneic hematopoietic cell transplantation in children using TCR repertoire profiling.

Library preparation used PCR. The instrument given in TCRdb is Illumina HiSeq 2500. TCR library preparation used molecular barcoding, with unique molecular identifiers applied to normalize quantification of the TCRbeta repertoire. Using fastp trimming at Q25 and MiXCR clonotype assembly, TCRdb reanalyzed the public sequencing data and kept in-frame beta chains. Rows matching on CDR3 protein sequence are summarized as one entry with the most common DNA and genes. The sample contains some 830,000 distinct CDR3 sequences, roughly 15% of them found a single time. The ten largest clones add up to 5% of the sample. In regard to this clonotype: Which antigen it targets is not known. No base quality values were provided; no much bigger clone lies one nucleotide off.

What the authors observed across the whole study: In some patients, the high TCRbeta diversity seen at day 60 was put down to recipient T cells and intrathymic progenitors that had survived conditioning. The frequencies of hyperexpanded clones fell over the following months, and after one year, T-cell counts and TCRbeta diversity were mostly attributed to newly produced T cells. About two months after transplant, the apparently early recovery of alphabetaT-cell counts reportedly depended on just several hundred clones that had expanded rapidly and came from non-depleted graft cells.

The treatment or condition label corresponds to: allogeneic hematopoietic cell transplantation with graft depleted of TCRalphabeta T cells and CD19 B cells. The transplant recipients were children given TCRalphabeta/CD19-depleted allogeneic hematopoietic cell grafts. The material sequenced was PBMCs, mostly from graft donor cells, taken 360 days after TCRalphabeta/CD19-depleted stem cell transplant. This receptor was obtained from a male patient younger than 18 who had a stem cell transplant for acute lymphoblastic leukemia, so the T cells may come from the graft donor.

The CDR3 reads as follows: CASSYSRPSGSEQFF. In nucleotides, the sequence is TGTGCCAGCAGTTACTCGAGGCCTAGCGGGAGTGAGCAGTTCTTC. The V and J segments used are TRBV6-5 and TRBJ2-1; 10 central nucleotides agree with TRBD2. V is pruned by 0 bases and J by 9 bases, leaving 5 bases of the junction without a gene match. Looking up the germline V gene yields CDR1 MNHEY and CDR2 SVGAGI. The CDR3 goes from the cysteine to the phenylalanine over 15 residues. Solely the CDR3 DNA is kept, with 45 bases framed from the first base.